This record covers a single T cell receptor (beta chain). Antigen unknown. The data were obtained in a study of T cell repertoires in cytomegalovirus infection. Looking at the study overall: Public TCR beta signatures provided an indication of both CMV infection and a matching HLA type.

Study-wide points: Clonotypes of TCR beta that were HLA-C-restricted and CMV-specific dominated the ex vivo response. Identification of carriers of CMV plus the relevant HLA was performed using cumulative public TCR beta family frequency.

Trimming removed 4 bases from V and 4 bases from J; junction bases left unmatched: 8. The CDR3 length is 16 residues. Germline assignment: CDR1 SGHNT and CDR2 YYREEE (reference sequence). MiXCR, applied by TCRdb to the reads, yields one record per CDR3 protein. The data contain around 530,000 distinct CDR3 sequences, approximately 26% of them singletons. The sequencing sample was made of PBMCs. This rearrangement joins TRBV5-4 to TRBJ1-6, with TRBD1 identical over 7 bases. The source of this sequence is a human donor in good health (CMV status not recorded). Some clones in this sample may be carry-over from other donors' samples. CDR3 nucleotide sequence: TGTGCCAGCAGCCTGCACCCACAGGGGTATAATTCACCCCTCCACTTT. Its translation is CASSLHPQGYNSPLHF.